This TCR beta chain is drawn from a study of T cell responses to AZD1222 COVID-19 vaccine. The study's findings and limits: Donors skewed white British and female; clonal diversity was possibly underestimated. Repertoires in all cases were sampled only once the peak T cell response had passed. At 160-218 and 743-854, vaccine-associated CD4 TCRs were dominant, and they spanned spike. Unmutated variant regions are reportedly the target of nearly half of TCRs that are spike-specific.

Sequencing used immunoSEQ multiplex PCR; TCRdb keeps in-frame clones, though not all of them. The sample has approximately 110,000 clones, 92% seen once. This CDR3 is built from 15 residues. V shed 0 bases and J shed 2 bases, with 10 bases lying between them. The V gene's germline CDR1 is MNHNY and CDR2 SVGAGI (reference sequence). Comments on this clone: No antigen is known for it.

This clonotype was sampled from an adult who received the AZD1222 COVID-19 vaccine. V usage is TRBV6-6 and J usage is TRBJ1-1, with D unresolved. The sequences come from peripheral blood, collected 28 days after the second AZD1222 dose. The CDR3 loop reads CASSYSGGINTEAFF. The CDR3 region has the DNA TGTGCCAGCAGTTACTCAGGAGGGATAAACACTGAAGCTTTCTTT.